Below, 14 T cell receptor beta chains from the same sample are listed, as sequenced in a study of OX40 agonist ivuxolimab in advanced cancers. Assay: immunoSEQ multiplex PCR; the TCRdb copy retains only in-frame clones and omits some. The sample gives approximately 59,000 clones, 85% of which show up once; roughly 3.5% is in the top ten. The starting material was CD4+ or CD8+ T cells sorted from blood, obtained in a trial of the OX40 agonist ivuxolimab. Receptors originate from an adult with an advanced solid tumor such as melanoma, head and neck, liver or kidney cancer.

This clone was detected only a few times. The chain is built from TRBV30 and TRBJ1-3; 11 nucleotides agree with TRBD1. Germline assignment: CDR1 GTSNPN and CDR2 SVGIG (reference sequence). J lost 4 bases, V lost 3 bases, and 2 bases had no gene match. The CDR3 loop spans 14 amino acids. The CDR3, as DNA: TGTGCCTGGAGGGACAGGGGGCTCGGAAACACCATATATTTT. Translated, it gives CAWRDRGLGNTIYF.

The chain recombines TRBV5-1 with TRBJ1-5; D possibly corresponds to TRBD1 (5 bases). V was shortened by 4 bases and J by 0 bases, with 8 bases between the two germline ends. The CDR3 has 14 amino acids. CDR1 is SGHRS and CDR2 is YFSETQ in the germline V gene. In DNA, the CDR3 is TGCGCCAGCAGCCCGGACACTAGCAATCAGCCCCAGCATTTT. This translates into CASSPDTSNQPQHF.

V is TRBV5-4 and J is TRBJ2-3; 12 bases map to TRBD2. The germline V gene has CDR1 SGHNT and CDR2 YYREEE (reference sequence). The CDR3 totals 18 residues. The V gene end was trimmed by 0 bases and the J gene end by 0 bases; junction bases not matched to a gene: 5. The CDR3 nucleotides read TGTGCCAGCAGCTTGGGGCTAGCGGGAGGGTCTAGCACAGATACGCAGTATTTT. Its protein is CASSLGLAGGSSTDTQYF.

The CDR3 is CASSLRGGAYEQYF. CDR3 in DNA: TGTGCCAGCAGCTTGAGAGGGGGAGCCTACGAGCAGTACTTC. The rearrangement joins TRBV5-8 to TRBJ2-7; TRBD1 is a possible D gene (6 bases). Germline lookup yields CDR1 SGHTS and CDR2 YDEGEE. The CDR3 covers 14 residues. Trimming shortened V by 1 base and J by 2 bases, and 10 bases separated the two germline ends.

CDR3 sequence: CASGLAGEMDTQYF. The CDR3 DNA reads TGCGCCAGCGGACTAGCGGGAGAGATGGATACGCAGTATTTT. This chain links TRBV5-1 with TRBJ2-3; 13 bases fit TRBD2. Unmatched junction bases numbered 5, after V lost 7 bases and J lost 6 bases. CDR1 and CDR2 from the germline V gene are SGHRS and YFSETQ. This CDR3 contains 14 residues.

The chain couples TRBV7-9 to TRBJ1-1; D remains unclear. V was clipped by 1 base and J by 0 bases, with 12 bases between them. The CDR3 loop spans 16 amino acids. Germline CDR1 SEHNR, CDR2 FQNEAQ (reference sequence). The CDR3 nucleotides are TGTGCCAGCAGCTTAGTCCCGGCAGGAATGAACACTGAAGCTTTCTTT. Its translation: CASSLVPAGMNTEAFF.

This clone is a singleton in its sample. The J gene is TRBJ2-7, the V gene TRBV18, with D possibly TRBD1 on 5 matching bases. V lost 6 bases and J 0 bases, leaving 12 bases between the germline ends. Germline CDR1 is KGHSH and CDR2 is LQKENI. This CDR3 spans 14 amino acids. The CDR3 loop reads CASSPDKPSYEQYF. Written as DNA, the CDR3 is TGTGCCAGCTCGCCGGACAAACCCTCCTACGAGCAGTACTTC.

The J gene is TRBJ2-5, the V gene TRBV15; D unclear. The J call could be wrong; TRBJ2-7 is a better fit for the DNA end. This CDR3 region has 13 residues. The germline CDR1 and CDR2 sequences are LNHNV and YYDKDF (reference sequence). The CDR3 bases are TGTGCCACCAGCAGAGATCTGTCGGACGAGCAGTACTTC. Translating gives CATSRDLSDEQYF.

The rearrangement uses TRBV28 and TRBJ2-3; unclear D gene. The ends were cut back, 2 bases at V and 2 bases at J, with 8 bases in the middle. Germline CDR1 and CDR2: MDHEN and SYDVKM. This CDR3 region has 14 residues. The DNA for the CDR3 is TGTGCCAGCAGTTTACGGCGAAACACAGATACGCAGTATTTT. Translated, it gives CASSLRRNTDTQYF.

The chain is built from TRBV6-1 and TRBJ1-5; D may be TRBD1 (6 bases). The CDR3 length is 15 residues. Trimming cost V 2 bases and J 1 base, with 9 bases left between them. CDR1 and CDR2 (germline): MNHNS, SASEGT. The CDR3 bases are TGTGCCAGCAGTGAACTGGGGGGCAGCAATCAGCCCCAGCATTTT. The encoded protein is CASSELGGSNQPQHF.

The CDR3 protein is CASSESTVGAETQYF. Written as DNA, the CDR3 is TGCGCCAGCAGTGAGTCGACGGTAGGGGCGGAGACCCAGTACTTC. The rearrangement joins TRBV10-2 to TRBJ2-5; weak D call: TRBD1 (5 bases). The CDR3 runs 15 residues. Per the germline V gene, CDR1 is WSHSY and CDR2 is SAAADI. Trimming stripped 0 bases from V and 5 bases from J, with 13 bases between.

V usage is TRBV30 and J usage is TRBJ2-2, with D perhaps matching TRBD1 (6 bases). The V and J ends lost 2 bases and 5 bases respectively, with 9 bases between them. The CDR3 loop spans 13 amino acids. Germline CDR1 is GTSNPN and CDR2 is SVGIG (reference sequence). The CDR3 DNA follows: TGTGCCTGGAGTAGACAGGAGACCGGGGAGCTGTTTTTT. It codes for CAWSRQETGELFF.

This chain joins TRBV7-6 and TRBJ2-7, with TRBD1 matching 7 bases. Germline lookup yields CDR1 SGHVS and CDR2 FNYEAQ. J was trimmed by 6 bases and V by 3 bases; bases with no gene match: 14. The CDR3 covers 16 residues. As DNA, the CDR3 is TGTGCCAGCAGCTTTTGGGACAGTGCCCTTCAGGGCGAGCAGTACTTC. Its translation is CASSFWDSALQGEQYF.

The chain combines TRBV7-9 with TRBJ2-3; TRBD2 matches at 9 bases. Trimming cost V 6 bases and J 1 base; bases outside gene matches: 8. CDR3 size: 16 residues. Germline V gene sequence: CDR1 SEHNR, CDR2 FQNEAQ (reference sequence). The CDR3 loop is CASSFISGSGTDTQYF. As DNA, the CDR3 is TGTGCCAGCAGTTTTATTAGCGGGAGCGGCACAGATACGCAGTATTTT.